This TCR beta chain was sequenced in a study of CD4 T cells in relation to SARS-CoV-2 and coronaviruses. Study-wide findings and caveats: SARS-CoV-2-driven expansion was significantly weaker in crossreactive than monoreactive clones.

Deep TCR-beta sequencing used DNA from uncultured naive and memory CD4+ T cells. Assay used: immunoSEQ multiplex PCR; TCRdb lists only in-frame clones, some missing. The table includes about 64,000 clones, 94% detected once. Germline V gene sequence: CDR1 KGHDR, CDR2 SFDVKD. The V and J ends lost 2 bases and 4 bases, in that order; junction bases with no gene match: 7. The CDR3 consists of 16 residues. CD4+ T cells from unexposed donors were obtained before the COVID-19 pandemic (2011-2018). Comment on this clone: The antigen is not known.

The sequence was obtained from a human donor in good health. Input material: naive CD4+ T cells from PBMCs. Subset denoted: naive CD4+ T cells isolated by negative enrichment. The chain uses TRBV24-1 and TRBJ2-1, with 7 positions matching TRBD1. CDR3 bases: TGTGCCACCAGTGATTATCAGGGGGTGCCATACAATGAGCAGTTCTTC. The encoded protein is CATSDYQGVPYNEQFF.